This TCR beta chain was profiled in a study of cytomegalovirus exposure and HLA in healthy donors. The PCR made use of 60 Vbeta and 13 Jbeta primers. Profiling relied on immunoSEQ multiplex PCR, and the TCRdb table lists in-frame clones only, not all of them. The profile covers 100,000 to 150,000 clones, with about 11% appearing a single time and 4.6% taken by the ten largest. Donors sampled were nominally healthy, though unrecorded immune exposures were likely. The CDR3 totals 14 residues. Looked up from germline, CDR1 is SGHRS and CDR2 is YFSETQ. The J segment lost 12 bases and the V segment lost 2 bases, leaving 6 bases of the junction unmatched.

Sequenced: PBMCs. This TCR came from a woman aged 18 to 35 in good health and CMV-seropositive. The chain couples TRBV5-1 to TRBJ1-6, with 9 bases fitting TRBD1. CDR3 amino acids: CASSLQGAREPLHF. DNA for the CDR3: TGCGCCAGCAGCTTACAGGGGGCGCGGGAACCCCTCCACTTT.